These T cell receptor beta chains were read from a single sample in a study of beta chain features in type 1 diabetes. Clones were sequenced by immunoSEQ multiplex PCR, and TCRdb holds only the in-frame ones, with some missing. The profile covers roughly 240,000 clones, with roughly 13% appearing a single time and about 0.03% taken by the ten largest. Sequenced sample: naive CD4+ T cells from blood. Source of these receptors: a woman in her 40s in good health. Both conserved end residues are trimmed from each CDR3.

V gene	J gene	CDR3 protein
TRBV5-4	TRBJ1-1	ASSRGTRTEAF
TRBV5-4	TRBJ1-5	ASSLGTNNQPQH
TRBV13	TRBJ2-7	ASSRMTGASLYEQY
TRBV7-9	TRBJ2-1	ASAPGLDRNEQF
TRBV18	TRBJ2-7	ASSPGQSSYEQY
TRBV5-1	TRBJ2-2	ASEAFGQGNGELF
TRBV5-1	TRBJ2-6	ASSPGVRVANVLT
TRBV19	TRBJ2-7	ASSAQTVAHEQY
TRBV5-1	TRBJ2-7	ASSFSPFYEQY
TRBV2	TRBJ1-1	ASSERVMNTEAF
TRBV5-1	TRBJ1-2	ASSLDRGRGYGYT
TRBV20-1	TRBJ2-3	SGGGGDTQY
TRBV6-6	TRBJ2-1	ASSYSAGTPYNEQF
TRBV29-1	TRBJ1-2	SVQFGSGGYGYT
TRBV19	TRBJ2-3	ASSIDSGQNTQY
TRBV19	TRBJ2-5	ASSITPSGGETQY
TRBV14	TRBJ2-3	ASSHLQVPSDTQY
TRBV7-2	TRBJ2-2	ASSPRGLATGELF
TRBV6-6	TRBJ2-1	ASSGSEGLRNEQF
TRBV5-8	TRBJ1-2	ASRPTGGSGYT
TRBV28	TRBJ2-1	ASSLSPGGINEQF
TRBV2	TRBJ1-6	ASSEQGTGGINSPLH